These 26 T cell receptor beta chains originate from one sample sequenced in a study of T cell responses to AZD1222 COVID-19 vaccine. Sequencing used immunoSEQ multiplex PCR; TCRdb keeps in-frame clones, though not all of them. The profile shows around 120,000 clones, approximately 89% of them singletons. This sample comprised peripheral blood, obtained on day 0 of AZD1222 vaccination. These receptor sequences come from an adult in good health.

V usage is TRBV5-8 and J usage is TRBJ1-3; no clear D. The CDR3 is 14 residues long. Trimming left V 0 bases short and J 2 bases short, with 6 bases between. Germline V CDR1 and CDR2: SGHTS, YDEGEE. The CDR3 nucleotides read TGTGCCAGCAGCTTGGGAGGGACTGGAAACACCATATATTTT. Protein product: CASSLGGTGNTIYF.

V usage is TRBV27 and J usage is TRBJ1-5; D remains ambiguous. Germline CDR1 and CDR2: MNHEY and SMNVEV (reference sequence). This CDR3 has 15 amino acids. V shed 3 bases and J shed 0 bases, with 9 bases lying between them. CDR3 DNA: TGTGCCAGCAGTTTGTCCAGGACTAGCAATCAGCCCCAGCATTTT. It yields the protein CASSLSRTSNQPQHF.

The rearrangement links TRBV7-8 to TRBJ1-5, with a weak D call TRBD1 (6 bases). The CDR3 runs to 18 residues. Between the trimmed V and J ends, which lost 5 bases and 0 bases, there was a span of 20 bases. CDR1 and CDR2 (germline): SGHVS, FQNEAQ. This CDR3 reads CASSRTTGAPYSNQPQHF. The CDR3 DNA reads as TGTGCCAGCAGCCGAACGACAGGAGCTCCTTATAGCAATCAGCCCCAGCATTTT. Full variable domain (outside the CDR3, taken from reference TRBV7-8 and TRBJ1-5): GAGVSQSPRYKVAKRGQDVALRCDPISGHVSLFWYQQALGQGPEFLTYFQNEAQLDKSGLPSDRFFAERPEGSVSTLKIQRTQQEDSAVYLCASSRTTGAPYSNQPQHFGDGTRLSIL.

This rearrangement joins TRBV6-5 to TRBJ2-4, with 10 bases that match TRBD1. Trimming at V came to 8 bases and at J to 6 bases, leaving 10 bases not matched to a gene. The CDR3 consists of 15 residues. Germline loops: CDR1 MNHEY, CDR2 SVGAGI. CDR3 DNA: TGTGCCAGCCGCCGGGGACAGGGGTTAATAAACATTCAGTACTTC. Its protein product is CASRRGQGLINIQYF.

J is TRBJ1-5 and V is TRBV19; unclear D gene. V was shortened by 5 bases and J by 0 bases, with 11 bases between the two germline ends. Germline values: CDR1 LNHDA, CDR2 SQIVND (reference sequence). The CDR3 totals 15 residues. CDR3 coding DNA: TGTGCCAGTAGTGGCAACCATTATAGCAATCAGCCCCAGCATTTT. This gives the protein CASSGNHYSNQPQHF.

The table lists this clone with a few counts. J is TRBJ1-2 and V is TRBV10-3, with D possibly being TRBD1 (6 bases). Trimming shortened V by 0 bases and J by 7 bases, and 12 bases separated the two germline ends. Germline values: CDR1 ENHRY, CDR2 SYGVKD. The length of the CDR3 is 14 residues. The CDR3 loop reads CAISESGHRSGYTF. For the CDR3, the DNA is TGTGCCATCAGTGAGTCGGGACATCGGAGTGGCTACACCTTC.

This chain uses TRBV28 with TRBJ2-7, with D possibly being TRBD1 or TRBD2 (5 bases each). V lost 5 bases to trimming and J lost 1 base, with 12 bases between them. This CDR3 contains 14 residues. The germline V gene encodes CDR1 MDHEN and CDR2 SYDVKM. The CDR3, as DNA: TGTGCCAGCAGTCCGTCTGGGGGATCCTACGAGCAGTACTTC. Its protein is CASSPSGGSYEQYF.

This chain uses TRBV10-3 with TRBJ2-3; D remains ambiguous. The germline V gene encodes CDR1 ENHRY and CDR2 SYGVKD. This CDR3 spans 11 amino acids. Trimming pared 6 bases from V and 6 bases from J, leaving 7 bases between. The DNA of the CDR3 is TGTGCCATCAGGGAACGGGATACGCAGTATTTT. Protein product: CAIRERDTQYF.

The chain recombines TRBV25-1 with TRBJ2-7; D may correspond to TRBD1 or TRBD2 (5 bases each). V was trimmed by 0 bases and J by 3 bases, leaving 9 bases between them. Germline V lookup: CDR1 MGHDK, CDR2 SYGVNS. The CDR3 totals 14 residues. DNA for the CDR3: TGTGCCAGCAGTGAATACCGGGACGGCTACGAGCAGTACTTC. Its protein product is CASSEYRDGYEQYF.

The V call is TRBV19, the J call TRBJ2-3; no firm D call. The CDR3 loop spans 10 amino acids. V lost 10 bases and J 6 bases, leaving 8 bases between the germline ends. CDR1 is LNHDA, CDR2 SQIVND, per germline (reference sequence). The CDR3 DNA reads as TGTGCCACCCCTTTTGATACGCAGTATTTT. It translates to CATPFDTQYF.

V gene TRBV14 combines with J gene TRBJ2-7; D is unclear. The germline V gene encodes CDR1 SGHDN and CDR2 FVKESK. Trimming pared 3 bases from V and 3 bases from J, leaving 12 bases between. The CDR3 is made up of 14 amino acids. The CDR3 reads CASSHPNWGYEQYF. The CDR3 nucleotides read TGTGCCAGCAGCCACCCTAATTGGGGCTACGAGCAGTACTTC.

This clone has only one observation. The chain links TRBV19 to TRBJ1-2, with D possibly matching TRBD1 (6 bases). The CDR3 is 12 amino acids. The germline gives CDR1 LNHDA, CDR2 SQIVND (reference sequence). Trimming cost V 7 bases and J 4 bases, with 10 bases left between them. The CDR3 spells CASTDRIYGYTF. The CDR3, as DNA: TGTGCCAGTACCGACAGGATCTATGGCTACACCTTC.

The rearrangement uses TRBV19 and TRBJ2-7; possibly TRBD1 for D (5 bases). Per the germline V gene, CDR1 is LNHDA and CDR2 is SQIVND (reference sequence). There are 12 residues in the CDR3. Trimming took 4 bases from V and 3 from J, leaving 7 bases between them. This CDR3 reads CASSKGYYEQYF. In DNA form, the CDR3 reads TGTGCCAGTAGTAAGGGGTACTACGAGCAGTACTTC.

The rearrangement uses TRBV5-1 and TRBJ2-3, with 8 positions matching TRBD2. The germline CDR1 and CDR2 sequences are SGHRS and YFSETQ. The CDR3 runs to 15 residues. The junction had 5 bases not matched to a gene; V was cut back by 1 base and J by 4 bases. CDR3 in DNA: TGCGCCAGCAGCTTGAGCCGGGGGGGCCCAGATACGCAGTATTTT. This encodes CASSLSRGGPDTQYF.

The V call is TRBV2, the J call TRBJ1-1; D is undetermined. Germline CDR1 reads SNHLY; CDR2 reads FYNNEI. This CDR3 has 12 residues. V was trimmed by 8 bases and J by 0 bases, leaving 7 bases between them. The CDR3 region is CASEAMNTEAFF. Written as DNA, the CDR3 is TGTGCCAGCGAGGCTATGAACACTGAAGCTTTCTTT.

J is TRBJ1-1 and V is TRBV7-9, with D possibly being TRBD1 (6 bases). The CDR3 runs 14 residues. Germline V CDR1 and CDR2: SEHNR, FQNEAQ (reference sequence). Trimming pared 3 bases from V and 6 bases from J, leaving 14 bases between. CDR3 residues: CASSLAGAGSEAFF. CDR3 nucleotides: TGTGCCAGCAGCTTGGCAGGGGCCGGCTCTGAAGCTTTCTTT.

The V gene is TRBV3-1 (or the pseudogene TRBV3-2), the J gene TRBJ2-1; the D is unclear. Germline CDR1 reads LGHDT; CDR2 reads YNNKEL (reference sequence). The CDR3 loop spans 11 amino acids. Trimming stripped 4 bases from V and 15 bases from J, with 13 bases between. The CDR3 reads CASSLPYGLFF. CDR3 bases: TGTGCCAGCAGCCTCCCTTACGGCTTGTTCTTC.

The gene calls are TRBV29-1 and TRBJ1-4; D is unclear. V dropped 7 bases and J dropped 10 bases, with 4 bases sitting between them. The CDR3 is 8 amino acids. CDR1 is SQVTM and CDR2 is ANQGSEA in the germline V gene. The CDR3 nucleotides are TGCAGCGGGAGAAAACTGTTTTTT. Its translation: CSGRKLFF.

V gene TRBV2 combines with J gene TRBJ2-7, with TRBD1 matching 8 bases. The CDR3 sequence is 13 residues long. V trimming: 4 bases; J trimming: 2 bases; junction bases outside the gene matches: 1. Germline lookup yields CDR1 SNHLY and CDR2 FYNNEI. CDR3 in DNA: TGTGCCAGCAGTGGACAGGGGCCCTACGAGCAGTACTTC. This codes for CASSGQGPYEQYF.

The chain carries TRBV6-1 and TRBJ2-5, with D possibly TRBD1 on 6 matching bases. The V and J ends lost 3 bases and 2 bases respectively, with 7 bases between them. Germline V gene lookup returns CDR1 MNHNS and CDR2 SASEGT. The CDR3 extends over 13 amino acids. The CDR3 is CASSDRGQETQYF. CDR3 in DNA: TGTGCCAGCAGTGACAGGGGTCAAGAGACCCAGTACTTC.

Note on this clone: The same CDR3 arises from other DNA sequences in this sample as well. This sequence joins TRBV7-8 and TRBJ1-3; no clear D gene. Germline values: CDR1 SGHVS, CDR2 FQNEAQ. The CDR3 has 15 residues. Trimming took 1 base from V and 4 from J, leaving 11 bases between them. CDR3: CASSLVRGSGNTIYF. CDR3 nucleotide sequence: TGTGCCAGCAGCTTAGTGCGGGGTTCCGGAAACACCATATATTTT.

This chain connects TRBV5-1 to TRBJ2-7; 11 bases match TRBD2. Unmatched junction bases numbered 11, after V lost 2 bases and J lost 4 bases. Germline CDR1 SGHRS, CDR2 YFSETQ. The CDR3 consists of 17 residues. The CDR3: CASSLPTSGGAPYEQYF. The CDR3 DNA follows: TGCGCCAGCAGCTTACCTACTAGCGGGGGTGCACCTTACGAGCAGTACTTC.

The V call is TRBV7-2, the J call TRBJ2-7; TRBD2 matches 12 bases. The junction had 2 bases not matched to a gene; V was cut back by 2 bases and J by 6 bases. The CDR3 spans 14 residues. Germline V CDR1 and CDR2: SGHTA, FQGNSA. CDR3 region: CASSLSSGGVEQYF. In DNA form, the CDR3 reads TGTGCCAGCAGCTTATCTAGCGGGGGGGTCGAGCAGTACTTC.

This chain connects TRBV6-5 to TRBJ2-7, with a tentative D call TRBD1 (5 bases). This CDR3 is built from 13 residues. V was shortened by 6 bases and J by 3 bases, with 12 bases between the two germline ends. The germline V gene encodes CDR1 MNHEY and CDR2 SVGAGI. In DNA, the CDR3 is TGTGCCAGCAGGCCAGACAGCCGCTACGAGCAGTACTTC. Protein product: CASRPDSRYEQYF.

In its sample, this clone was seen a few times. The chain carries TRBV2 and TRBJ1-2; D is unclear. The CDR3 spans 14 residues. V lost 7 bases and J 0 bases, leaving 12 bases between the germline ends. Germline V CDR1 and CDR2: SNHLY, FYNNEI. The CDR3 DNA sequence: TGTGCCAGCACGGACGGGGTCCCTAACTATGGCTACACCTTC. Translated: CASTDGVPNYGYTF.

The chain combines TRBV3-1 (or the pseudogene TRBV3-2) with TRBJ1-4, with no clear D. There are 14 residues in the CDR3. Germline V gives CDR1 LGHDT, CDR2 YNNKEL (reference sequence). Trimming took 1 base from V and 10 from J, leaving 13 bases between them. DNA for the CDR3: TGTGCCAGCAGCCAAGTTTTAGCATCCGGAAAACTGTTTTTT. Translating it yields CASSQVLASGKLFF.